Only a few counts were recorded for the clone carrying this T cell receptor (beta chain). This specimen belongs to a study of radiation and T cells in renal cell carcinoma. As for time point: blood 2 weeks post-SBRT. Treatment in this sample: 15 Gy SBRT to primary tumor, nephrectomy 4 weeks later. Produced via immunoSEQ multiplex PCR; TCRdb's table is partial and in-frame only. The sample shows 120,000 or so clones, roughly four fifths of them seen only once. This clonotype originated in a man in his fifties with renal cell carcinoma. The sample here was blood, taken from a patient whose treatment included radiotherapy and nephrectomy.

CDR3: CASSRETGSPLHF. In DNA, the CDR3 is TGTGCCAGCAGTCGCGAAACGGGATCACCCCTCCACTTT. The chain links TRBV6-6 to TRBJ1-6; unclear D gene. The V end was cut by 5 bases, the J end by 10 bases, with 12 bases between. CDR1 and CDR2 from the germline V gene are MNHNY and SVGAGI (reference sequence). The CDR3 has 13 amino acids.